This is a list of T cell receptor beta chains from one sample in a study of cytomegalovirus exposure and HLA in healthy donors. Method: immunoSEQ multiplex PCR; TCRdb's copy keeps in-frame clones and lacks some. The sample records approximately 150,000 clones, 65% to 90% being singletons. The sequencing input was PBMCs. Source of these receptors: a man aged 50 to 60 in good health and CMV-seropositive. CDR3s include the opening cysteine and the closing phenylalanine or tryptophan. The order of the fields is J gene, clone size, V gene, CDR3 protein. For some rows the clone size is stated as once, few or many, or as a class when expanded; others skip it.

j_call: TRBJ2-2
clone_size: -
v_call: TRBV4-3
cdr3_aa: CASSHSAAGELFF

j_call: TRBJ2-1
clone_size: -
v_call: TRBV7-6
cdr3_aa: CASSLGLAGIEQFF

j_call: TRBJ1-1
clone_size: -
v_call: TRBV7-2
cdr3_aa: CASSPVYTEAFF

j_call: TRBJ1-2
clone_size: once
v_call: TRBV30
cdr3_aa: CAWSTGYGYTF

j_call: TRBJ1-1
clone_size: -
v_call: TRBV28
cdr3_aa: CASGSGLNTEAFF

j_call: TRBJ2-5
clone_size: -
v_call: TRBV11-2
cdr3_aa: CASSILGTGSGETQYF

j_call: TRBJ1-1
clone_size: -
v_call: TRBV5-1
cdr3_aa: CASSGAGRTEAFF

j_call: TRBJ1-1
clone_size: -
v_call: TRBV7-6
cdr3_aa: CASSARTGVGNTEAFF

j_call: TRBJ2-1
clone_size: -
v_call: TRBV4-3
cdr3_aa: CASSQDGGGTYNEQFF

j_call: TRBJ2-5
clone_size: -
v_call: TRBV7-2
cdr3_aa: CASSLGGLAEQETQYF

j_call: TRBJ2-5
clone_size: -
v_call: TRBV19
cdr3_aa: CASSSRGYRETQYF

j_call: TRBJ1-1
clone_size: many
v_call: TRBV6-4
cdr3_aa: CASSEGQNTEAFF

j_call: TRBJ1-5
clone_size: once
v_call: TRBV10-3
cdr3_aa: CAIRQQGDQPQHF

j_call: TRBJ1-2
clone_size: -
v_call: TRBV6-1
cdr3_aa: CASRDSRGYTF

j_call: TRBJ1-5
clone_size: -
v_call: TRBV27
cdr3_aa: CASSSHGPGGGQPQHF

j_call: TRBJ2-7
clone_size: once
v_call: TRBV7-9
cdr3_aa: CASSSEGQGDYEQYF

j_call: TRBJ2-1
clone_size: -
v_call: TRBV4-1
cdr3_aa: CASSQEDFGGRGGEQFF

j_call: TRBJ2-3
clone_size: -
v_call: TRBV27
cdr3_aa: CASSLDRLDTDTQYF

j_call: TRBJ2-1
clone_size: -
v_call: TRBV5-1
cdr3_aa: CASSLYGSYNEQFF

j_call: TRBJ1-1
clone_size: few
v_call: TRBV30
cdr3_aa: CASNQGTNTEAFF

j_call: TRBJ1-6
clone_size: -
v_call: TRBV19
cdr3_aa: CASSTRGFYNSPLHF

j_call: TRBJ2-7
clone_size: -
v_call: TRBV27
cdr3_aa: CASSSRPGGSGTYTYEQYF

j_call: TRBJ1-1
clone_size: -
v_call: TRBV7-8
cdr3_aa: CASSRQTGFTEAFF

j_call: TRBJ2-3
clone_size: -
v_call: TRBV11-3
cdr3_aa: CASSLGASTDTQYF

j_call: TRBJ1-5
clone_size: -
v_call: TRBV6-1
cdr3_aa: CASSGTGNQPQHF

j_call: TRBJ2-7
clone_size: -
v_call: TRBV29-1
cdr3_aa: CSVDVRGGYEQYF

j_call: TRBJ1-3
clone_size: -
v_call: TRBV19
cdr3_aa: CASSIPRVGSGNTIYF

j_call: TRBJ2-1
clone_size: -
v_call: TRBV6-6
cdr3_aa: CASSSAGGRDEQFF

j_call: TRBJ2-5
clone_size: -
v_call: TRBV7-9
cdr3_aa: CASSLGTGESQETQYF